The clone carrying this T cell receptor (beta chain) showed up just once. Antigen unknown. This specimen belongs to a study of vaccination effects on CD4 cells after COVID-19. Study results and limitations: Nearly all vaccine-induced clones in healthy recipients recognized only SARS-CoV-2. Clones arising from infection and from vaccination showed marked clonal contraction late after vaccination.

Trimming removed 2 bases from V and 0 bases from J, with 8 bases in between. The CDR3 totals 15 residues. The germline CDR1 and CDR2 sequences are MRHNA and SNTAGT. Prior to sequencing, the ViraFEST assay stimulated PBMC with viral peptide pools, which expanded the antigen-specific CD4+ T cells. Once cultured for approximately ten days, the cells underwent separation to obtain CD4+ T cells. None of these healthy vaccinees had been infected with SARS-CoV-2 before vaccination. The culture medium for some 2 million PBMC per well included 10 IU/ml IL-2 and about 9.9 ug/ml peptides. Assay used: immunoSEQ multiplex PCR; TCRdb lists only in-frame clones, some missing. The table shows roughly 33,000 clones, with around 73% occurring only once.

The source is a human donor who received a COVID-19 vaccine. Specimen: CD4+ T cells from PBMCs cultured with HCoV-OC43 spike peptides, collected before COVID-19 vaccination. The sample's subset: HCoV-OC43 spike overlapping peptide pool stimulation. The chain combines TRBV6-4 with TRBJ1-3; D unclear. The CDR3 region is CASSDRGSSGNTIYF. DNA of the CDR3: TGTGCCAGCAGTGACCGAGGCAGCTCTGGAAACACCATATATTTT.